Below, 15 T cell receptor beta chains from the same sample are listed, as sequenced in a study of blood T cells in healthy people across ages. Alongside a J-beta primer mix, a sample-barcoded 5' primer served in a second PCR lasting about 7 to 12 cycles. Each CDR3 protein is one row after TCRdb ran MiXCR on the 5' RACE reads. The data hold 600,000 or so distinct CDR3 sequences, with under 30% observed a single time. Input material: blood. Receptors originate from a woman aged 80 or over in good health.

For this clonotype: A much larger clone lies a single base off, so this may be a read error. The J gene is TRBJ2-1, the V gene TRBV9, with D perhaps matching TRBD2 (7 bases). The V and J ends lost 2 bases and 13 bases respectively, with 19 bases between them. The CDR3 runs 14 residues. CDR1 and CDR2 from the germline V gene are SGDLS and YYNGEE. DNA for the CDR3: TGTGCCAGCAGCGTTTGGGGGGGCCAAGAGACCCAGTTCTTC. Protein: CASSVWGGQETQFF.

With respect to this clonotype: Since a much larger clone is just one base distant, this may be a read error. The chain uses TRBV28 and TRBJ2-7; D not resolved. This CDR3 contains 12 residues. From germline, CDR1 is MDHEN and CDR2 SYDVKM. The V end lost 6 bases, the J end lost 0 bases, and 6 bases lay between the germline ends. CDR3 protein: CASRFFSYEQYF. CDR3 nucleotide sequence: TGTGCCAGCAGGTTTTTCTCCTACGAGCAGTACTTC.

This clonotype came up many times. The chain has TRBV27 and TRBJ1-2, with D uncertain. The V end was cut by 3 bases, the J end by 4 bases, with 15 bases between. The CDR3 is made up of 15 amino acids. CDR1 is MNHEY, CDR2 SMNVEV, per germline (reference sequence). CDR3 in amino acids: CASSFSWAGTYGYTF. The CDR3 DNA reads TGTGCCAGCAGTTTTTCATGGGCCGGTACCTATGGCTACACCTTC.

This clonotype came up once. The chain has TRBV20-1 and TRBJ2-7, with no clear D. From germline, CDR1 is DFQATT and CDR2 SNEGSKA (reference sequence). V lost 3 bases and J lost 6, with 18 bases in between. CDR3 length: 14 residues. The CDR3 reads CSASVPPPRTEQYF. The CDR3 DNA follows: TGCAGTGCTAGTGTACCCCCTCCTAGGACCGAGCAGTACTTC.

A note on this clonotype: Just one base apart from a much larger clone, this may be a read error. The rearrangement uses TRBV7-2 and TRBJ1-2; 7 bases are shared with TRBD1. Unmatched junction bases numbered 4, after V lost 3 bases and J lost 3 bases. Looked up from germline, CDR1 is SGHTA and CDR2 is FQGNSA. The CDR3 is 14 amino acids. Here the CDR3 DNA reads TGTGCCAGCAGCTTCAGACAGGGAGACTATGGCTACACCTTC. This sequence encodes CASSFRQGDYGYTF.

V is TRBV2 and J is TRBJ1-1, with D maybe TRBD1 (5 bases). Between the trimmed V and J ends, which lost 8 bases and 4 bases, there was a span of 17 bases. The germline gives CDR1 SNHLY, CDR2 FYNNEI. The length of the CDR3 is 14 residues. The chain's CDR3 is CASGLRGWSTEAFF. CDR3 in DNA: TGTGCCAGCGGGCTAAGGGGCTGGAGCACTGAAGCTTTCTTT.

This clonotype was seen many times. DNA of the CDR3: TGCGCCAGCAGCAGAGGGGGAAAGATTTCAACCTACGAGCAGTACTTC. Protein sequence: CASSRGGKISTYEQYF. The chain joins TRBV5-1 to TRBJ2-7, with D maybe TRBD1 (6 bases). The V end was cut by 4 bases, the J end by 2 bases, with 19 bases between. The CDR3 consists of 16 residues. From germline, CDR1 is SGHRS and CDR2 YFSETQ.

This clonotype occurred many times. This sequence joins TRBV27 and TRBJ1-1; tentative D call: TRBD1 (5 bases). This CDR3 spans 12 amino acids. Trimming stripped 8 bases from V and 4 bases from J, with 11 bases between. Germline V CDR1 and CDR2: MNHEY, SMNVEV (reference sequence). The CDR3 DNA reads TGTGCCAGCCGCGGGGGTAGCACTGAAGCTTTCTTT. The encoded protein is CASRGGSTEAFF.

This clonotype was counted many times. The chain is built from TRBV6-5 and TRBJ2-3; TRBD1 agrees at 9 bases. Germline trimming cut 5 bases from V and 2 bases from J; bases unmatched to any gene: 5. This CDR3 region has 15 residues. Germline loops: CDR1 MNHEY, CDR2 SVGAGI. CDR3 protein: CASSPWDRVTDTQYF. For the CDR3, the DNA is TGTGCCAGCAGTCCTTGGGACAGGGTCACAGATACGCAGTATTTT.

This clonotype appeared many times. The chain recombines TRBV30 with TRBJ1-5; weak D call: TRBD1 (6 bases). Germline CDR1 and CDR2: GTSNPN and SVGIG (reference sequence). CDR3 length equals 12 residues. The ends were cut back, 5 bases at V and 5 bases at J, with 10 bases in the middle. CDR3 nucleotides: TGTGCCTGGGGACAGCGGGATCAGCCCCAGCATTTT. This gives the protein CAWGQRDQPQHF.

This clonotype was counted only a few times. V is TRBV10-3 and J is TRBJ1-5, with TRBD1 matching 10 bases. Germline V gene data show CDR1 as ENHRY and CDR2 as SYGVKD. CDR3 size: 14 residues. The V segment lost 6 bases and the J segment 7 bases; nucleotides outside the gene matches: 6. The CDR3 region is CAIRGDRGGQPQHF. In nucleotides, the CDR3 is TGTGCCATCAGGGGGGACAGGGGAGGCCAGCCCCAGCATTTT.

The sample holds one count of this clonotype. A clone one base away is much larger, so this may be a read error. The chain has TRBV5-6 and TRBJ2-3; no reliable D call. This CDR3 has 12 residues. V lost 0 bases to trimming and J lost 8 bases, with 7 bases between them. Germline loops: CDR1 SGHDT, CDR2 YYEEEE. As DNA, the CDR3 is TGTGCCAGCAGCTTGGATCGTGGTACGCAGTATTTT. Amino acid sequence: CASSLDRGTQYF.

V is TRBV29-1 and J is TRBJ2-7, with 9 positions matching TRBD2. Unmatched junction bases numbered 4, after V lost 5 bases and J lost 5 bases. Germline assignment: CDR1 SQVTM and CDR2 ANQGSEA. The CDR3 sequence is 12 residues long. The CDR3 DNA follows: TGCAGCGTTCGGCGGGAGGGGGACGAGCAGTACTTC. Encoded protein: CSVRREGDEQYF.

This clonotype occurred many times. This chain uses TRBV29-1 with TRBJ2-1; 12 positions match TRBD2. The CDR3 runs to 14 residues. The J segment lost 7 bases and the V segment lost 6 bases, leaving 7 bases of the junction unmatched. CDR1 and CDR2 (germline): SQVTM, ANQGSEA. CDR3 residues: CSVQTSGGGNEQFF. CDR3 sequence (DNA): TGCAGCGTCCAGACTAGCGGGGGTGGGAATGAGCAGTTCTTC.

This clonotype appeared many times. This chain links TRBV15 with TRBJ2-7; D may be TRBD1 (5 bases). The CDR3 sequence is 13 residues long. V lost 4 bases, J lost 5 bases, and 12 bases lay in between. The germline CDR1 and CDR2 sequences are LNHNV and YYDKDF (reference sequence). The CDR3 DNA follows: TGTGCCACCAGCACAGGGAACCGGGACGAGCAGTACTTC. Residues: CATSTGNRDEQYF. Looking up the rest from reference TRBV15 and TRBJ2-7 gives the full variable domain: DAMVIQNPRYQVTQFGKPVTLSCSQTLNHNVMYWYQQKSSQAPKLLFHYYDKDFNNEADTPDNFQSRRPNTSFCFLDIRSPGLGDTAMYLCATSTGNRDEQYFGPGTRLTVT.